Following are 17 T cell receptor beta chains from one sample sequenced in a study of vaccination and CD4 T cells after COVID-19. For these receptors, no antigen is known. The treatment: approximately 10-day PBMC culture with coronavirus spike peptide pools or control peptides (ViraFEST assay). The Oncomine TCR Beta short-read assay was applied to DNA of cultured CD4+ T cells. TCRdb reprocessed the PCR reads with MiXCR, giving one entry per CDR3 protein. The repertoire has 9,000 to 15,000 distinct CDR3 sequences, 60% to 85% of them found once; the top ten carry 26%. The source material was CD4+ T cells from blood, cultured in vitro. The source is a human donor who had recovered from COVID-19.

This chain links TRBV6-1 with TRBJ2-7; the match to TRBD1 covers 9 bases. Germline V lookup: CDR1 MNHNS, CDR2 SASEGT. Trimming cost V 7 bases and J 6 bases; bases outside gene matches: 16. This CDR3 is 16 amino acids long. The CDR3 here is CASNLNVGQGNAEQYF. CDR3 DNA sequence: TGTGCCAGCAACTTGAACGTGGGACAGGGAAACGCCGAGCAGTACTTC.

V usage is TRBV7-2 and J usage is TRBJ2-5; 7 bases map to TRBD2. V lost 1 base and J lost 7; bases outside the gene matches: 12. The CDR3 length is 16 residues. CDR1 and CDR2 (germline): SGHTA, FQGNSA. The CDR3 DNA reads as TGTGCCAGCAGCTTAGATCGAATCAGGGAGGGCGGGACCCAGTACTTC. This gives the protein CASSLDRIREGGTQYF. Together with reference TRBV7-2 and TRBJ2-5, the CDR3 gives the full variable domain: GAGVSQSPSNKVTEKGKDVELRCDPISGHTALYWYRQSLGQGLEFLIYFQGNSAPDKSGLPSDRFSAERTGGSVSTLTIQRTQQEDSAVYLCASSLDRIREGGTQYFGPGTRLLVL.

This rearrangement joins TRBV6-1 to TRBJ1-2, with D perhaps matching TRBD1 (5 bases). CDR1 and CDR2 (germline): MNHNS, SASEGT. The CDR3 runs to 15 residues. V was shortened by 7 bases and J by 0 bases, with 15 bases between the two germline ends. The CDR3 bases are TGTGCCAGCATTCCAGCGGGGCAAACTAACTATGGCTACACCTTC. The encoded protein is CASIPAGQTNYGYTF.

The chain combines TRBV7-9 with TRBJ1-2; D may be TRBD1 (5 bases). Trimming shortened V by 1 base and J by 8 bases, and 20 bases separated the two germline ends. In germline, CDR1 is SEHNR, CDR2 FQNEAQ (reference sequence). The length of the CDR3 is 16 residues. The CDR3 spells CASSLGSGGADGGYTF. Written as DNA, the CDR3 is TGTGCCAGCAGCTTAGGGTCCGGTGGGGCAGACGGAGGCTACACCTTC.

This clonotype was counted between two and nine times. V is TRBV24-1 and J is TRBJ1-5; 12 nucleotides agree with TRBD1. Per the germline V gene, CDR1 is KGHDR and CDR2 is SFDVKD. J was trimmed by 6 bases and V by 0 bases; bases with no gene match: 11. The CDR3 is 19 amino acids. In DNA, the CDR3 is TGTGCCACCAGTGATTTGCGTGGGACAGGGGGCGGGGTGGGTCAGCCCCAGCATTTT. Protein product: CATSDLRGTGGGVGQPQHF.

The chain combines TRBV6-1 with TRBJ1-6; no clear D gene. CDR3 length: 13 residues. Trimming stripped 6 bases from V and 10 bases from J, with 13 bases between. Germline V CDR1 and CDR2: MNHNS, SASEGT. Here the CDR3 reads CASSRPEVSPLHF. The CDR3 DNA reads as TGTGCCAGCAGCCGCCCCGAGGTATCACCCCTCCACTTT.

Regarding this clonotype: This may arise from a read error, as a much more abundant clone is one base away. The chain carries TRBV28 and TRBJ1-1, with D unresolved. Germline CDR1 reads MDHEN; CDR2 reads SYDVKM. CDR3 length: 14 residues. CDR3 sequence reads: CASSSGHPNIEAFF. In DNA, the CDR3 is TGTGCCAGCAGTTCCGGGCACCCGAACATTGAAGCTTTCTTT.

The chain's CDR3 is CSARSPSGDQETQYF. The CDR3 DNA reads TGCAGTGCTAGATCGCCCAGCGGGGACCAAGAGACCCAGTACTTC. The V call is TRBV20-1, the J call TRBJ2-5; 7 nucleotides line up with TRBD2. Trimming cost V 2 bases and J 0 bases; bases outside gene matches: 6. This CDR3 has 15 residues. Germline lookup yields CDR1 DFQATT and CDR2 SNEGSKA (reference sequence).

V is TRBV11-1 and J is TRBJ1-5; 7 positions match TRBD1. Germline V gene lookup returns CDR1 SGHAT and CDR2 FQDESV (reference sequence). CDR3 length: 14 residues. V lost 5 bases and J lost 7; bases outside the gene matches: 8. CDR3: CASSVDRAGQPQHF. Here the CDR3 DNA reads TGTGCCAGCAGCGTTGACAGGGCAGGCCAGCCCCAGCATTTT.

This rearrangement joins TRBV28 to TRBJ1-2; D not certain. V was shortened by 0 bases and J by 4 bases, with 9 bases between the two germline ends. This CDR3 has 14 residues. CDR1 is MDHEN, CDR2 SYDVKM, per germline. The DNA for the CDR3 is TGTGCCAGCAGTTTATGGGAACACACCTATGGCTACACCTTC. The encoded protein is CASSLWEHTYGYTF.

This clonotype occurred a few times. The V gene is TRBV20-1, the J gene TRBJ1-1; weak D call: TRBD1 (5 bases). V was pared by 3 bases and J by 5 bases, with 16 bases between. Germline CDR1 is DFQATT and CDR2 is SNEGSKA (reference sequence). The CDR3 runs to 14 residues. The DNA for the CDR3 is TGCAGTGCTAGGCCCCCTTCAGGGAGAACTGAAGCTTTCTTT. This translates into CSARPPSGRTEAFF.

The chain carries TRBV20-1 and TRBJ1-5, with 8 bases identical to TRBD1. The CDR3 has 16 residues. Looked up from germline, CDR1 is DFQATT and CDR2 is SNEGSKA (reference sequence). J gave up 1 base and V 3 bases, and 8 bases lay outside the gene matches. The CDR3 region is CSARGGQGGSNQPQHF. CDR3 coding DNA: TGCAGTGCTAGGGGAGGACAGGGCGGGAGCAATCAGCCCCAGCATTTT.

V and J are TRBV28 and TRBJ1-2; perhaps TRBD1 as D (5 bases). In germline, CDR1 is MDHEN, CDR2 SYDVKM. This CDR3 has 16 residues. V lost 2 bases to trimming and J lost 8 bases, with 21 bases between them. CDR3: CASSLLPGTSPGGYTF. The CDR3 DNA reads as TGTGCCAGCAGTTTACTACCGGGGACCTCTCCCGGGGGCTACACCTTC.

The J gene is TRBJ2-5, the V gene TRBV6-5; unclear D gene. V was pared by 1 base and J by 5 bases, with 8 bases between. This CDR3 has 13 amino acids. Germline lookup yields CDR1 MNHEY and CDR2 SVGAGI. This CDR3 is CASSYLGAETQYF. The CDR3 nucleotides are TGTGCCAGCAGTTACTTGGGTGCCGAGACCCAGTACTTC.

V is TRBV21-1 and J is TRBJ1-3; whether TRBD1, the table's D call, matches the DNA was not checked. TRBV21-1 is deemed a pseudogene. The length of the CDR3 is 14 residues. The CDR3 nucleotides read TGTGCCAGCAACGTAGGGGTGGAGGGAAACACCATATATTTT. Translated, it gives CASNVGVEGNTIYF.

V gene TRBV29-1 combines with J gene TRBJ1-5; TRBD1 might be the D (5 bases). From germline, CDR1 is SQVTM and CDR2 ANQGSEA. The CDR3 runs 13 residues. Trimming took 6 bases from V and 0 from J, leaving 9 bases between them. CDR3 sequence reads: CSVQEYSNQPQHF. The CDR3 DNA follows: TGCAGCGTACAGGAGTATAGCAATCAGCCCCAGCATTTT.

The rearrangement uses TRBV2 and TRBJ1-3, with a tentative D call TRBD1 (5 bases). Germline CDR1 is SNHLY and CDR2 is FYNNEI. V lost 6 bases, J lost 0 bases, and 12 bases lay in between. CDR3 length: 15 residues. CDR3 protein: CASRYQGSSGNTIYF. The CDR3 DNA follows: TGTGCCAGCAGGTACCAGGGCTCCTCTGGAAACACCATATATTTT.